One and the same sample provided the 14 T cell receptor beta chains below, sequenced in a study of graft-versus-host responses after intestinal transplantation. Assay used: immunoSEQ multiplex PCR; TCRdb lists only in-frame clones, some missing. Of about 29,000 clones in the sample, 60% to 85% are singletons; the top ten hold 3%. Intraepithelial and lamina propria lymphocytes were released after the graft tissue was processed. The material sequenced was ileum tissue, taken 98 days after intestinal transplantation. The receptors derive from a human patient who received an intestinal transplant, so some T cells may come from the graft donor.

The CDR3 DNA reads TGTGCCAGCAGTTTATTACAGGGGGTTGGCGGGCCTTATCCCATCTACGAGCAGTACTTC. Amino acid sequence: CASSLLQGVGGPYPIYEQYF. The chain is built from TRBV28 and TRBJ2-7, with 8 nucleotides matching TRBD1. CDR1 is MDHEN, CDR2 SYDVKM, per germline. There are 20 residues in the CDR3. The junction had 20 bases not matched to a gene; V was cut back by 1 base and J by 3 bases.

CDR3 DNA sequence: TGCAGCGCCCCGCGGGGGACAGGGGCCGCCACAGATACGCAGTATTTT. Translated: CSAPRGTGAATDTQYF. The chain has TRBV29-1 and TRBJ2-3; TRBD1 aligns across 10 bases. From germline, CDR1 is SQVTM and CDR2 ANQGSEA. The CDR3 has 16 amino acids. With 7 bases clipped from V and 2 bases from J, the junction kept 12 bases outside the gene matches.

This clone came up a few times. The J gene is TRBJ2-1, the V gene TRBV28, with TRBD2 identical over 9 bases. The CDR3 runs to 17 residues. The germline CDR1 and CDR2 sequences are MDHEN and SYDVKM. Trimming at V came to 3 bases and at J to 8 bases, leaving 14 bases not matched to a gene. The CDR3 sequence is CASSFAIGRGGLYEQFF. The CDR3 coding sequence is TGTGCCAGCAGTTTTGCAATCGGGCGGGGGGGTTTATATGAGCAGTTCTTC.

This chain uses TRBV6-5 with TRBJ2-1; tentative D call: TRBD2 (6 bases). CDR1 is MNHEY and CDR2 is SVGAGI in the germline V gene. Trimming pared 8 bases from V and 4 bases from J, leaving 12 bases between. This CDR3 is built from 13 residues. The CDR3 DNA reads TGTGCCAGCTCAGGGACTGGGTACAATGAGCAGTTCTTC. It is translated as CASSGTGYNEQFF.

The DNA of the CDR3 is TGTGCCAGTCTCCAGCGGGGGGGCACCGGGGAGCTGTTTTTT. Residues: CASLQRGGTGELFF. The chain combines TRBV19 with TRBJ2-2; 10 bases are shared with TRBD2. This CDR3 is built from 14 residues. From germline, CDR1 is LNHDA and CDR2 SQIVND (reference sequence). V dropped 8 bases and J dropped 4; count of bases not matched to a gene: 4.

The V gene is TRBV6-1, the J gene TRBJ1-2; tentative D call: TRBD1 (5 bases). The ends were cut back, 11 bases at V and 3 bases at J, with 13 bases in the middle. Germline loops: CDR1 MNHNS, CDR2 SASEGT. There are 12 residues in the CDR3. The CDR3 region has the DNA TGTGCCGGGTTGGCCAGGGACTATGGCTACACCTTC. It specifies CAGLARDYGYTF.

This clone occurred once. The chain recombines TRBV6-5 with TRBJ1-2; TRBD1 might be the D (6 bases). Germline values: CDR1 MNHEY, CDR2 SVGAGI. The V gene lost 4 bases and the J gene lost 8 bases, with 14 bases spanning the gap. There are 13 residues in the CDR3. The CDR3 sequence: CASSFHREMGYTF. The CDR3 DNA is TGTGCCAGCAGTTTCCACAGGGAAATGGGCTACACCTTC.

The rearrangement uses TRBV4-1 and TRBJ2-2; unclear D gene. From germline, CDR1 is MGHRA and CDR2 YSYEKL. The ends were cut back, 1 base at V and 0 bases at J, with 6 bases in the middle. This CDR3 comprises 15 residues. The CDR3 spells CASSQGSPNTGELFF. The CDR3 DNA reads TGCGCCAGCAGCCAAGGGTCACCGAACACCGGGGAGCTGTTTTTT.

This chain connects TRBV30 to TRBJ1-1; D call uncertain. In germline, CDR1 is GTSNPN, CDR2 SVGIG (reference sequence). The CDR3 loop spans 10 amino acids. V lost 5 bases, J lost 8 bases, and 9 bases lay in between. CDR3 DNA: TGTGCCTGGGGCGTGCAGGAAGCTTTCTTT. Amino acids: CAWGVQEAFF. The full variable domain, rest sourced from reference TRBV30 and TRBJ1-1, is SQTIHQWPATLVQPVGSPLSLECTVEGTSNPNLYWYRQAAGRGLQLLFYSVGIGQISSEVPQNLSASRPQDRQFILSSKKLLLSDSGFYLCAWGVQEAFFGQGTRLTVV.

The chain is built from TRBV10-1 and TRBJ2-1, with D perhaps TRBD2 (7 bases). CDR1 and CDR2 from the germline V gene are WNHNN and SYGVQD (reference sequence). This CDR3 is built from 16 residues. The V gene lost 1 base and the J gene lost 8 bases, with 18 bases spanning the gap. The CDR3 region is CASSEFSGGGSYEQFF. CDR3 nucleotide sequence: TGCGCCAGCAGTGAGTTTTCGGGGGGCGGATCGTATGAGCAGTTCTTC.

This clone was observed a single time. The chain employs TRBV7-9 and TRBJ2-5; 10 bases agree with TRBD2. CDR1 is SEHNR, CDR2 FQNEAQ, per germline (reference sequence). The CDR3 is 17 amino acids. Losses at the gene ends were 4 bases for V and 5 bases for J; bases not matched to a gene: 13. DNA for the CDR3: TGTGCCAGCAGCTCGTTAGAGGAGCTAGCGGGGGAGGAGACCCAGTACTTC. It is translated as CASSSLEELAGEETQYF.

The table lists this clone with a few counts. The genes are TRBV19 and TRBJ1-6; D gene uncertain. The CDR3 has 12 residues. Germline V gene data show CDR1 as LNHDA and CDR2 as SQIVND (reference sequence). Trimming removed 8 bases at V and 6 bases at J, with 8 bases between. The CDR3 DNA reads as TGTGCCAGTGGGGAAATTAATTCACCCCTCCACTTT. This gives the protein CASGEINSPLHF.

The chain carries TRBV5-6 and TRBJ1-2; D is ambiguous. Germline CDR1 SGHDT, CDR2 YYEEEE. With 5 bases removed from V and 8 bases from J, the gap between germline ends came to 19 bases. The CDR3 has 14 residues. The CDR3 nucleotides read TGTGCCAGCAGACCGAGTATCTCCGTGTGGGGCTACACCTTC. Protein product: CASRPSISVWGYTF.

This clone was picked up a small number of times. This chain uses TRBV19 with TRBJ1-5, with unresolved D. Trimming removed 11 bases at V and 6 bases at J, with 11 bases between. This CDR3 contains 11 residues. Per the germline V gene, CDR1 is LNHDA and CDR2 is SQIVND (reference sequence). This chain's CDR3 is CASRPSQPQHF. In nucleotides, the CDR3 is TGTGCCTCTAGGCCCTCTCAGCCCCAGCATTTT.